A selection of T cell receptor beta chains follows, all from one sample in a study of T cell responses to AZD1222 COVID-19 vaccine. Assay: immunoSEQ multiplex PCR; the TCRdb copy retains only in-frame clones and omits some. The sample contains 80,000 to 130,000 clones, 85% to 90% of which appear only once. The sample was peripheral blood, taken on day 0 of AZD1222 vaccination. These receptors were collected from an adult in good health. Each CDR3 is given with its conserved first and last residue. Fields, in order: V gene, CDR3 protein.

TRBV28	CASSTVAGANQPQHF
TRBV9	CASSPHGVGTEAFF
TRBV18	CASSPGETQYF
TRBV7-8	CASSTRDRVNYGYTF
TRBV29-1	CSALQEVGSPLHF
TRBV15	CATSRPMGSYTEAFF
TRBV29-1	CSVGTAYEQYF
TRBV9	CASSVSSDRVGHTIYF
TRBV4-1	CASSQADRVNTGELFF
TRBV2	CASSPSNQPQHF
TRBV7-6	CASSLTSGALGTQYF
TRBV5-6	CASSLAGSGSNEKLFF
TRBV19	CASSNQFQETQYF
TRBV6-5	CASRVLGYGYTF
TRBV28	CASSLLGGRTEAFF
TRBV7-2	CASSPRQGIYGYTF
TRBV5-4	CASSLERAGAMDTQYF
TRBV18	CASSPGQGNFSPLHF
TRBV2	CASIRDRVRTGELFF
TRBV5-1	CASSLGGGNTEAFF
TRBV2	CASSESGQVWPNYGYTF
TRBV5-4	CASSPGASGRGSYNEQFF
TRBV19	CASRERNYGYTF
TRBV9	CASSGTQGAGSPLHF
TRBV6-1	CASSEAEVTGELFF
TRBV4-3	CASSLRDNPSYEQYF
TRBV6-5	CASRPTGGPAFF
TRBV7-9	CASLAGFFSTDTQYF
TRBV29-1	CSVVYPPHTENTEAFF
TRBV6-2/TRBV6-3	CASSGAGHYGYTF
TRBV19	CASSSSGSGNQPQHF
TRBV10-3	CAISESAAGGLNEQFF
TRBV19	CASSFWEQPRETQYF
TRBV13	CASSPIRGYNEQFF
TRBV9	CASSVVGGYGYTF
TRBV20-1	CSLRRNTEAFF
TRBV7-2	CASSPGLEQANLAKNIQYF
TRBV28	CASSLPGTRLKGYTF
TRBV2	CASSEQGVIGETQYF
TRBV30	CASRVPYGYTF
TRBV7-2	CASSSALGGANYGYTF
TRBV19	CASSIGASGGETQFF
TRBV11-1	CASSLRDQETQYF
TRBV28	CASSLLGGKAFF
TRBV5-1	CASSSWGAEETQYF
TRBV28	CASRSGGGLVGEQYF
TRBV12-3/TRBV12-4	CASTLRSTDTQYF
TRBV28	CASRRYGSARGNQPQHF
TRBV7-9	CASSLASGGYNEQFF
TRBV12-3/TRBV12-4	CASSWGSNQPQHF